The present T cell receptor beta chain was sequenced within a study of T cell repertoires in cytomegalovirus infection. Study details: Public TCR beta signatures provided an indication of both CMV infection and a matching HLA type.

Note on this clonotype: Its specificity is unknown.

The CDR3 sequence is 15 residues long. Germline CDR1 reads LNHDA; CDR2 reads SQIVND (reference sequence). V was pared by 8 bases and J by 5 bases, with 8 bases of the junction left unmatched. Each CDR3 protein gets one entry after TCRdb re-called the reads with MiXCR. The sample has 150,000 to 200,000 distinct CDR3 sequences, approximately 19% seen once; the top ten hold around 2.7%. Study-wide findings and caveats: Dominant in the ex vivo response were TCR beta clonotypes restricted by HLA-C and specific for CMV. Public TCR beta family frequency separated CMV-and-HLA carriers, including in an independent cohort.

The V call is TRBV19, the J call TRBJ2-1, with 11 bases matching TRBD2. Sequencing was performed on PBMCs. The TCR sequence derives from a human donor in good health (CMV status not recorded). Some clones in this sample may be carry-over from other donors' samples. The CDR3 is CASGRLAGSDNEQFF. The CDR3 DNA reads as TGTGCCAGTGGAAGACTAGCGGGGTCCGACAATGAGCAGTTCTTC.